In this sample, the clone carrying this T cell receptor (beta chain) turned up a few times. The antigen remains unidentified. Sequenced by immunoSEQ multiplex PCR; TCRdb stores in-frame clones only, minus some. The sample lists 30,000 or so clones, 86% occurring once. As to time point: new active TB diagnosis, blood taken before or within 7 days of starting treatment. The length of the CDR3 is 13 residues. Trimming took 8 bases from V and 3 from J; bases not matched to a gene: 4. CDR1 and CDR2 (germline): MDHEN, SYDVKM. These data are taken from a study of T cells in tuberculosis. The study's findings and limits: Samples were chosen by availability of cryopreserved specimens.

The source material was PBMCs, sampled at tuberculosis diagnosis. This sequence originates from an adult with tuberculosis. This rearrangement joins TRBV28 to TRBJ1-1, with 9 bases lining up with TRBD1. This CDR3 is CASHRGPDTEAFF. CDR3 DNA sequence: TGTGCCAGCCACAGGGGGCCTGACACTGAAGCTTTCTTT. Looking up the rest from reference TRBV28 and TRBJ1-1 gives the full variable domain: DVKVTQSSRYLVKRTGEKVFLECVQDMDHENMFWYRQDPGLGLRLIYFSYDVKMKEKGDIPEGYSVSREKKERFSLILESASTNQTSMYLCASHRGPDTEAFFGQGTRLTVV.